This entry concerns a single T cell receptor (beta chain). Its antigen is unidentified. V shed 3 bases, J shed 2 bases, and the junction held 10 bases outside the gene matches. Germline V gene data show CDR1 as MDHEN and CDR2 as SYDVKM. This CDR3 comprises 18 residues. The sample is drawn from a study of Graves' ophthalmopathy and Graves' hyperthyroidism. The PBMCs had their origin in 10 ml of fresh peripheral blood. Investigators amplified TCR beta CDR3 regions from RNA transcripts. An opening RT-PCR round employed HTBI primers and preceded a second-round multiplex PCR. From the multiplex PCR reads, TCRdb called clonotypes with MiXCR, one entry per CDR3 protein. Of a few hundred thousand distinct CDR3 sequences listed, approximately 18% were seen once; the top ten hold 2.4%. Study-wide results and limits: The model achieved 55% to 71% sensitivity and 72% to 75% specificity for ophthalmopathy progression.

Sequencing used peripheral blood. The origin of this receptor is an adult woman with stable Graves' hyperthyroidism. The chain combines TRBV28 with TRBJ1-5; TRBD1 matches 10 bases. The CDR3 here is CASSFLGTGADGNQPQHF. The CDR3 DNA reads TGTGCCAGCAGTTTCCTCGGGACAGGGGCGGATGGCAATCAGCCCCAGCATTTT.